Sequencing of this TCR beta chain was carried out in a study of T-cell memory formation after mild COVID-19. Study-level results: Pre-infection memory carried some responding clones, suggesting that cross-reactive memory joined. The SARS-CoV-2 specificity of second-wave clones reaching peak at day 37 remained unverified.

Germline CDR1 MNHEY, CDR2 SVGAGI. The CDR3 length is 12 residues. Deletions cut 6 bases from V and 10 bases from J, with 10 bases between. TCRdb analysed the 5' RACE reads with MiXCR anew, one entry per CDR3 protein. Here the sample spans a few hundred thousand distinct CDR3 sequences, roughly 30% being singletons. Concerning this clonotype itself: What it recognizes is unknown.

This rearrangement joins TRBV6-5 to TRBJ1-6; D unclear. Sequencing used PBMCs or a T cell subset sorted from them (not recorded which). The receptor comes from an adult woman who had mild COVID-19 (a few samples of this study predate the infection). Cell type and time point are not known. DNA for the CDR3: TGTGCCAGCAGGAGAGATCAATCACCCCTCCACTTT. This sequence encodes CASRRDQSPLHF.